The 3 T cell receptor beta chains below were found in one sample sequenced in a study of blood T cell repertoires in COVID-19. Clones were sequenced by immunoSEQ multiplex PCR, and TCRdb holds only the in-frame ones, with some missing. The table lists about 180,000 clones, about nine tenths of them singletons, with roughly 9% in the top ten. The sequenced sample was PBMCs or T cells enriched from blood (not recorded which). The receptors originated from a woman aged 18-29 years who had recovered from COVID-19.

This clone has only one observation. The V and J genes are TRBV4-1 and TRBJ2-3; 10 nucleotides agree with TRBD2. The germline gives CDR1 MGHRA, CDR2 YSYEKL. The V gene end was trimmed by 1 base and the J gene end by 4 bases; junction bases not matched to a gene: 2. This CDR3 contains 15 residues. The CDR3 DNA reads as TGCGCCAGCAGCCAAGCAGCGGGGGGGGCAGATACGCAGTATTTT. As protein: CASSQAAGGADTQYF.

The rearrangement uses TRBV9 and TRBJ2-5; D possibly corresponds to TRBD2 (6 bases). The germline CDR1 and CDR2 sequences are SGDLS and YYNGEE. Trimming shortened V by 1 base and J by 4 bases, and 11 bases separated the two germline ends. CDR3 length: 14 residues. CDR3 in amino acids: CASSVTGLGETQYF. Written as DNA, the CDR3 is TGTGCCAGCAGCGTAACGGGACTTGGAGAGACCCAGTACTTC.

V is TRBV24-1 and J is TRBJ1-1; D is ambiguous. The CDR3 is 14 residues long. Trimming took 6 bases from V and 0 from J, leaving 10 bases between them. Germline CDR1 reads KGHDR; CDR2 reads SFDVKD. The CDR3 DNA reads TGTGCCACCAGTAAGGCGGGGATGAACACTGAAGCTTTCTTT. Its protein is CATSKAGMNTEAFF.